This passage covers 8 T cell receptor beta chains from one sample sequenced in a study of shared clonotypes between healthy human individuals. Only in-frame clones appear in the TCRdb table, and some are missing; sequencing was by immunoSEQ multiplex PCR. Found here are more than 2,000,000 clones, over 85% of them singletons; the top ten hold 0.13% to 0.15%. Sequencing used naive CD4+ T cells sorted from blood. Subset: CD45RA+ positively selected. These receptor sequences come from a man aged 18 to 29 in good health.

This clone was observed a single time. DNA for the CDR3: TGTGCCAGCAGGCCGGGACTAGCGGGAGAGACCCAGTACTTC. Its translation is CASRPGLAGETQYF. The V and J genes are TRBV5-6 and TRBJ2-5, with 12 bases matching TRBD2. The CDR3 runs 14 residues. Germline V CDR1 and CDR2: SGHDT, YYEEEE. The junction had 3 bases not matched to a gene; V was cut back by 5 bases and J by 4 bases.

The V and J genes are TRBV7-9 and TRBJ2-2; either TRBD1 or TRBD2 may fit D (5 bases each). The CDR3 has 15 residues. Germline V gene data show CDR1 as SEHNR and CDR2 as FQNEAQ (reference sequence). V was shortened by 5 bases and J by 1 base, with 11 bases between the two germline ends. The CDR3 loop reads CASSVLRGNTGELFF. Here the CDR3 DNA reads TGTGCCAGCAGCGTATTGAGGGGGAACACCGGGGAGCTGTTTTTT.

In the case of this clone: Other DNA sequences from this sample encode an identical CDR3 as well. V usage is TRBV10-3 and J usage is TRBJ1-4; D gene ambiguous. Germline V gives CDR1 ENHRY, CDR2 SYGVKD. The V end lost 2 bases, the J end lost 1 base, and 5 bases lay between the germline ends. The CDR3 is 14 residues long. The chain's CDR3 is CAISEGGTNEKLFF. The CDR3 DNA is TGTGCCATCAGTGAGGGTGGAACTAATGAAAAACTGTTTTTT.

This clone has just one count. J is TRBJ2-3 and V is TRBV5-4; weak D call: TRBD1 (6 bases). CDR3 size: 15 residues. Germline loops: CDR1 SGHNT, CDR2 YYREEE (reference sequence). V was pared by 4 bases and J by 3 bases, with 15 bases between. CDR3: CASSLAQGLTDTQYF. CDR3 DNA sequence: TGTGCCAGCAGCCTCGCTCAGGGGTTAACAGATACGCAGTATTTT.

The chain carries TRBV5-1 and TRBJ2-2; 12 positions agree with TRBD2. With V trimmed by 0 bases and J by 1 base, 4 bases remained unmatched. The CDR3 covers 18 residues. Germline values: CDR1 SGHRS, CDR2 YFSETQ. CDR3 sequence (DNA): TGCGCCAGCAGCTTGGTGACTAGCGGGAGAGTGAACACCGGGGAGCTGTTTTTT. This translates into CASSLVTSGRVNTGELFF.

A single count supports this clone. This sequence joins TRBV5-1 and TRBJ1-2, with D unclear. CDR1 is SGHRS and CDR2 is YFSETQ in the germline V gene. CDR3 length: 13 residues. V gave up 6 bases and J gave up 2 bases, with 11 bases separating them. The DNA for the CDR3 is TGCGCCAGCAAGGAATCTGGGAACTATGGCTACACCTTC. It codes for CASKESGNYGYTF.

The CDR3 region has the DNA TGTGCCAGCACAAGACTGACAGATACGCAGTATTTT. Amino acids: CASTRLTDTQYF. The gene calls are TRBV9 and TRBJ2-3; D gene uncertain. The germline gives CDR1 SGDLS, CDR2 YYNGEE. With 6 bases removed from V and 3 bases from J, the gap between germline ends came to 8 bases. The CDR3 contains 12 residues.

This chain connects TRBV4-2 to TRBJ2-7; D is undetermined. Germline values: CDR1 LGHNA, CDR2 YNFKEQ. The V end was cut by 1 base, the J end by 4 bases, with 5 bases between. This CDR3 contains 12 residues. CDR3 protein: CASSQGVYEQYF. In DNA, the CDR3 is TGTGCCAGCAGCCAAGGAGTTTACGAGCAGTACTTC.